This is a list of T cell receptor beta chains from one sample in a study of Graves' ophthalmopathy and Graves' hyperthyroidism. MiXCR was run by TCRdb on the multiplex PCR reads, yielding one entry per CDR3 protein. The data hold under 350,000 distinct CDR3 sequences, with under 20% observed a single time. Specimen: peripheral blood. Receptor source: an adult man with Graves' ophthalmopathy. Each CDR3 is given with its conserved first and last residue. Each record gives: V gene, clone size, D gene, J gene, CDR3 protein, CDR3 DNA. The D gene is left open where the match is weak. Not every row has a clone size; where given, it reads once, few, many or a size class.

V gene: TRBV18
clone size: many
D gene: .
J gene: TRBJ2-5
CDR3 protein: CASSRRDPKETQYF
CDR3 DNA: TGTGCCAGCTCACGCCGGGACCCCAAAGAGACCCAGTACTTC

V gene: TRBV5-1
clone size: .
D gene: .
J gene: TRBJ1-5
CDR3 protein: CASSPDGISQPQHF
CDR3 DNA: TGCGCCAGCAGCCCGGACGGGATCAGTCAGCCCCAGCATTTT

V gene: TRBV15
clone size: many
D gene: TRBD1
J gene: TRBJ2-7
CDR3 protein: CATSRGQGHEQYF
CDR3 DNA: TGTGCCACCAGCAGAGGACAGGGCCACGAGCAGTACTTC

V gene: TRBV30
clone size: many
D gene: TRBD1
J gene: TRBJ1-2
CDR3 protein: CAWTPDRAYYGYTF
CDR3 DNA: TGTGCCTGGACCCCGGACAGGGCATATTATGGCTACACCTTC

V gene: TRBV6-2/TRBV6-3
clone size: many
D gene: .
J gene: TRBJ1-1
CDR3 protein: CASSKVIRPPDTEAFF
CDR3 DNA: TGTGCCAGCAGTAAAGTCATCAGGCCTCCGGACACTGAAGCTTTCTTT

V gene: TRBV6-2/TRBV6-3
clone size: many
D gene: .
J gene: TRBJ1-1
CDR3 protein: CASSYDVRTSQAFF
CDR3 DNA: TGTGCCAGCAGTTACGATGTCCGGACTTCCCAAGCTTTCTTT

V gene: TRBV28
clone size: many
D gene: .
J gene: TRBJ2-5
CDR3 protein: CASSRLVGSTVETQYF
CDR3 DNA: TGTGCCAGCAGTCGCCTTGTTGGCTCCACTGTGGAGACCCAGTACTTC

V gene: TRBV30
clone size: many
D gene: TRBD1
J gene: TRBJ2-4
CDR3 protein: CAWSGATGFGNIQYF
CDR3 DNA: TGTGCCTGGAGTGGTGCGACAGGGTTTGGCAACATTCAGTACTTC

V gene: TRBV12-5
clone size: many
D gene: TRBD1
J gene: TRBJ1-5
CDR3 protein: CASGSLGGQGKCQPQHF
CDR3 DNA: TGTGCTAGTGGTTCCCTGGGGGGACAGGGGAAGTGTCAGCCCCAGCATTTT

V gene: TRBV7-2
clone size: .
D gene: .
J gene: TRBJ2-2
CDR3 protein: CAIQLRDLNTGELFF
CDR3 DNA: TGTGCCATCCAACTCCGGGACCTTAACACCGGGGAGCTGTTTTTT

V gene: TRBV14
clone size: many
D gene: .
J gene: TRBJ1-5
CDR3 protein: CATSTVHQPQHF
CDR3 DNA: TGTGCCACCTCGACGGTTCATCAGCCCCAGCATTTT

V gene: TRBV6-5
clone size: many
D gene: TRBD1
J gene: TRBJ1-2
CDR3 protein: CASMGTGIYGYTF
CDR3 DNA: TGTGCCAGCATGGGGACAGGGATCTATGGCTACACCTTC

V gene: TRBV11-2
clone size: many
D gene: .
J gene: TRBJ2-5
CDR3 protein: CASSSGMGTQYF
CDR3 DNA: TGTGCCAGCAGCTCCGGGATGGGGACCCAGTACTTC

V gene: TRBV29-1
clone size: many
D gene: .
J gene: TRBJ2-7
CDR3 protein: CSVKTGPYEQYF
CDR3 DNA: TGCAGCGTCAAGACAGGCCCGTACGAGCAGTACTTC